This is a list of T cell receptor beta chains from one sample in a study of vaccination and CD4 T cells after COVID-19. One entry per CDR3 protein results from TCRdb running MiXCR on the PCR reads. Of about 2,700 distinct CDR3 sequences listed, 34% are singletons. Antigens for these TCRs are unknown. The sample consisted of CD4+ T cells from blood, cultured in vitro. The origin of the receptors is a human donor who had recovered from COVID-19. Both conserved end residues are part of each CDR3. D genes are given only for firm matches. Size is stated for part of the rows, as once, few or many counts, or as a class when the clone is expanded.

J: TRBJ2-1; D: TRBD2; V: TRBV6-2/TRBV6-3; size: -; CDR3: CASRGERGGLNEQFF; DNA: TGTGCCAGCAGGGGGGAGCGGGGGGGACTGAATGAGCAGTTCTTC
J: TRBJ2-3; D: TRBD2; V: TRBV12-3/TRBV12-4; size: -; CDR3: CASSFGLAGSTDTQYF; DNA: TGTGCCAGCAGTTTCGGACTAGCGGGGAGCACAGATACGCAGTATTTT
J: TRBJ2-5; D: TRBD2; V: TRBV7-8; size: medium-sized; CDR3: CASSLVGGGAETQYF; DNA: TGTGCCAGCAGCTTAGTCGGCGGGGGGGCGGAGACCCAGTACTTC
J: TRBJ1-5; D: -; V: TRBV19; size: medium-sized; CDR3: CASSTPAFNQPQHF; DNA: TGTGCCAGTAGTACCCCGGCCTTTAATCAGCCCCAGCATTTT
J: TRBJ1-1; D: TRBD1; V: TRBV10-3; size: medium-sized; CDR3: CAIRDREGTEAFF; DNA: TGTGCCATCAGGGACAGGGAGGGCACTGAAGCTTTCTTT
J: TRBJ2-4; D: -; V: TRBV6-1; size: few; CDR3: CASSPEGVRAKNIQYF; DNA: TGTGCCAGCAGTCCGGAGGGGGTAAGGGCCAAAAACATTCAGTACTTC
J: TRBJ1-2; D: -; V: TRBV6-1; size: medium-sized; CDR3: CASGEDRGAKGYTF; DNA: TGTGCCAGCGGCGAGGACCGAGGGGCGAAGGGCTACACCTTC
J: TRBJ2-5; D: -; V: TRBV7-3; size: -; CDR3: CASSLSVGETQYF; DNA: TGTGCCAGCAGCTTATCCGTAGGGGAGACCCAGTACTTC
J: TRBJ1-3; D: -; V: TRBV21-1; size: few; CDR3: CASRQPTVSGNTIYF; DNA: TGTGCCAGCAGACAGCCGACAGTCTCTGGAAACACCATATATTTT
J: TRBJ1-6; D: -; V: TRBV5-4; size: -; CDR3: CASSPGTIGSPLHF; DNA: TGTGCCAGCAGCCCGGGGACTATAGGTTCACCCCTCCACTTT
J: TRBJ1-3; D: -; V: TRBV7-9; size: once; CDR3: CASSLRRGGFSGNTIYF; DNA: TGTGCCAGCAGCTTAAGGAGAGGGGGGTTCTCTGGAAACACCATATATTTT
J: TRBJ1-1; D: -; V: TRBV20-1; size: -; CDR3: CSASTVTNTEAFF; DNA: TGCAGTGCTAGTACCGTTACGAACACTGAAGCTTTCTTT
J: TRBJ1-4; D: TRBD1; V: TRBV2; size: -; CDR3: CASSTQGSDEKLFF; DNA: TGTGCCAGCAGTACACAGGGGTCCGATGAAAAACTGTTTTTT
J: TRBJ1-3; D: -; V: TRBV6-5; size: -; CDR3: CASSYTHGSGNTIYF; DNA: TGTGCCAGCAGTTACACACACGGGTCCGGAAACACCATATATTTT
J: TRBJ1-5; D: -; V: TRBV6-4; size: few; CDR3: CASSQGSNQPQHF; DNA: TGTGCCAGCAGTCAGGGGAGTAATCAGCCCCAGCATTTT
J: TRBJ1-6; D: -; V: TRBV30; size: medium-sized; CDR3: CAWRVTYNSPLHF; DNA: TGTGCCTGGAGAGTTACCTATAATTCACCCCTCCACTTT
J: TRBJ1-2; D: TRBD1; V: TRBV6-1; size: few; CDR3: CASSPVGQGGGYTF; DNA: TGTGCCAGCAGTCCCGTGGGGCAGGGGGGAGGCTACACCTTC
J: TRBJ2-5; D: -; V: TRBV27; size: -; CDR3: CAIPPEPQGGEETQYF; DNA: TGTGCCATCCCACCCGAACCACAGGGCGGGGAAGAGACCCAGTACTTC
J: TRBJ2-3; D: TRBD2; V: TRBV20-1; size: few; CDR3: CSAIGPSGGAGTDTQYF; DNA: TGCAGTGCCATAGGTCCTAGCGGGGGGGCCGGGACAGATACGCAGTATTTT
J: TRBJ1-2; D: -; V: TRBV11-2; size: few; CDR3: CASSLDNAVIGYTF; DNA: TGTGCCAGCAGCTTAGATAACGCAGTTATTGGCTACACCTTC
J: TRBJ1-3; D: -; V: TRBV18; size: medium-sized; CDR3: CASSPSAGHSGNTIYF; DNA: TGTGCCAGCTCACCATCGGCAGGCCACTCTGGAAACACCATATATTTT
J: TRBJ2-7; D: -; V: TRBV19; size: large; CDR3: CASSPQGGSLAYEQYF; DNA: TGTGCCAGTAGCCCCCAGGGGGGGTCTTTGGCCTACGAGCAGTACTTC
J: TRBJ2-3; D: TRBD2; V: TRBV20-1; size: medium-sized; CDR3: CSALGTSGVTDTQYF; DNA: TGCAGTGCTCTCGGGACTAGCGGGGTTACAGATACGCAGTATTTT
J: TRBJ2-7; D: TRBD1; V: TRBV18; size: -; CDR3: CASSPRTGVLSEQYF; DNA: TGTGCCAGCTCACCTCGGACAGGGGTCCTCTCCGAGCAGTACTTC
J: TRBJ1-2; D: -; V: TRBV27; size: -; CDR3: CASSLKGGSYGYTF; DNA: TGTGCCAGCAGCCTTAAGGGGGGTAGCTATGGCTACACCTTC
J: TRBJ2-5; D: -; V: TRBV25-1; size: -; CDR3: CASSRRSGETQYF; DNA: TGTGCCAGCAGCCGGAGATCGGGGGAGACCCAGTACTTC
J: TRBJ1-1; D: -; V: TRBV18; size: few; CDR3: CASSPWGTEAFF; DNA: TGTGCCAGCTCACCGTGGGGCACTGAAGCTTTCTTT
J: TRBJ1-3; D: TRBD1; V: TRBV6-1; size: medium-sized; CDR3: CASSEISGGTSGNTIYF; DNA: TGTGCCAGCAGTGAAATTTCAGGGGGGACATCTGGAAACACCATATATTTT
J: TRBJ1-2; D: TRBD1; V: TRBV20-1; size: few; CDR3: CSAGGQGVTNYGYTF; DNA: TGCAGTGCTGGGGGACAGGGGGTGACTAACTATGGCTACACCTTC
J: TRBJ2-5; D: TRBD2; V: TRBV24-1; size: medium-sized; CDR3: CATSDSQGGEETQYF; DNA: TGTGCCACCAGTGATTCCCAGGGAGGGGAGGAGACCCAGTACTTC
J: TRBJ1-6; D: -; V: TRBV6-1; size: -; CDR3: CASKATVNSPLHF; DNA: TGTGCCAGCAAGGCGACCGTTAATTCACCCCTCCACTTT
J: TRBJ2-1; D: -; V: TRBV14; size: -; CDR3: CASSRTLSSYNEQFF; DNA: TGTGCCAGCAGCCGGACACTTAGCTCCTACAATGAGCAGTTCTTC
J: TRBJ2-2; D: TRBD1; V: TRBV19; size: -; CDR3: CASSIGPGQATTGELFF; DNA: TGTGCCAGTAGTATAGGGCCGGGACAGGCTACCACCGGGGAGCTGTTTTTT
J: TRBJ1-2; D: -; V: TRBV6-1; size: few; CDR3: CASSKGYGYTF; DNA: TGTGCCAGCTCGAAGGGCTATGGCTACACCTTC
J: TRBJ1-3; D: -; V: TRBV19; size: -; CDR3: CASARTDSGNTIYF; DNA: TGTGCCAGTGCCCGGACAGACTCTGGAAACACCATATATTTT
J: TRBJ2-5; D: TRBD2; V: TRBV7-9; size: medium-sized; CDR3: CASSLGGGPQETQYF; DNA: TGTGCCAGCAGCTTAGGCGGGGGACCCCAAGAGACCCAGTACTTC
J: TRBJ2-1; D: -; V: TRBV20-1; size: -; CDR3: CSAMGASDPSDNNEQFF; DNA: TGCAGTGCTATGGGTGCTAGCGACCCCTCTGACAACAATGAGCAGTTCTTC
J: TRBJ2-5; D: -; V: TRBV5-4; size: few; CDR3: CASSLEGGTQYF; DNA: TGTGCCAGCAGCTTGGAGGGGGGGACCCAGTACTTC
J: TRBJ2-5; D: TRBD1; V: TRBV7-2; size: -; CDR3: CASSTYRGETQYF; DNA: TGTGCCAGCAGCACCTACAGGGGGGAGACCCAGTACTTC
J: TRBJ2-1; D: TRBD2; V: TRBV11-2; size: medium-sized; CDR3: CASSLGAGGRHEQFF; DNA: TGTGCCAGCAGCTTAGGGGCGGGGGGGCGGCATGAGCAGTTCTTC
J: TRBJ1-6; D: -; V: TRBV19; size: -; CDR3: CASSISQGTTYNSPLHF; DNA: TGTGCCAGTAGTATAAGTCAGGGGACAACTTATAATTCACCCCTCCACTTT
J: TRBJ1-1; D: -; V: TRBV20-1; size: -; CDR3: CSAFRVQNTEAFF; DNA: TGCAGTGCCTTCAGGGTACAGAACACTGAAGCTTTCTTT
J: TRBJ1-2; D: -; V: TRBV14; size: few; CDR3: CASSLWGTPTNYGYTF; DNA: TGTGCCAGCAGCCTTTGGGGGACACCAACTAACTATGGCTACACCTTC
J: TRBJ2-5; D: -; V: TRBV7-9; size: -; CDR3: CASSLLAGQETQYF; DNA: TGTGCCAGCAGCTTATTGGCAGGGCAAGAGACCCAGTACTTC
J: TRBJ2-1; D: TRBD2; V: TRBV7-9; size: -; CDR3: CASSLAQGLAVHEQFF; DNA: TGTGCCAGCAGCTTAGCGCAGGGACTAGCGGTGCATGAGCAGTTCTTC
J: TRBJ1-5; D: -; V: TRBV14; size: -; CDR3: CASSRDLGQPQHF; DNA: TGTGCCAGCAGCCGGGATTTAGGTCAGCCCCAGCATTTT